A selection of T cell receptor beta chains follows, all from one sample in a study of T cells in Graves' hyperthyroidism and ophthalmopathy. TCRdb re-analysed the multiplex PCR reads in MiXCR, keeping a single row per CDR3 protein. The sample includes hundreds of thousands of distinct CDR3 sequences, about 14% of them seen just once. The sequenced sample consisted of blood. The receptors were gathered from a woman aged 45-65 years with Graves' ophthalmopathy. The CDR3 runs from the conserved cysteine through the conserved F or W. The D gene is left open where the match is weak. Not all rows give a size; the values are once, few, many and, for expanded clones, a class.

V gene,D gene,J gene,clone size,CDR3 DNA,CDR3 protein
TRBV13,-,TRBJ2-7,many,TGTGCCAGCAGCTTAACGGTGACTTCCTCCTACGAGCAGTACTTC,CASSLTVTSSYEQYF
TRBV4-1,-,TRBJ2-1,-,TGCGCCAGCAGCCAAGTTGTCACAGCTTACAATGAGCAGTTCTTC,CASSQVVTAYNEQFF
TRBV15,-,TRBJ1-1,-,TGTGCCACCAGCAGAGACCGACAAGTGTTTGAAGCTTTCTTT,CATSRDRQVFEAFF
TRBV9,-,TRBJ2-1,-,TGTGCCAGCAGCCTTGTTAGCGGTCTACCCTACAATGAGCAGTTCTTC,CASSLVSGLPYNEQFF
TRBV11-1,-,TRBJ2-1,many,TGTGCCAGCAGCTCCCCCTTGAGGGCAGGCCACGATGAGCAGTTCTTC,CASSSPLRAGHDEQFF
TRBV24-1,-,TRBJ1-5,-,TGTGCCACCAGTGAGGGTACCAATCAGCCCCAGCATTTT,CATSEGTNQPQHF
TRBV5-1,-,TRBJ1-4,few,TGCGCCAGCAGCTGGCAGGGATTGGGTGAAAAACTGTTTTTT,CASSWQGLGEKLFF
TRBV7-9,TRBD2,TRBJ2-1,many,TGTGCCAGCAGTAGCGGGGCTTCCTACAATGAGCAGTTCTTC,CASSSGASYNEQFF
TRBV19,-,TRBJ2-7,-,TGTGCCAGTAGCGGGGACTGGGCCTACGAGCAGTACTTC,CASSGDWAYEQYF
TRBV6-5,-,TRBJ1-2,few,TGTGCCAGCAGTTACCCCCCAGGGACGGATGGCTACACCTTC,CASSYPPGTDGYTF
TRBV28,-,TRBJ2-2,many,TGTGCCAGCAGATTGGGCACCGGGGAGCTGTTTTTT,CASRLGTGELFF
TRBV19,-,TRBJ2-5,few,TGTGCCAGTAGTATCACCGGGTTAGAGACCCAGTACTTC,CASSITGLETQYF
TRBV7-9,-,TRBJ2-7,many,TGTGCCAGCAGCCAGGACGGCACATTCTACGAGCAGTACTTC,CASSQDGTFYEQYF
TRBV12-3/TRBV12-4,TRBD1,TRBJ1-5,many,TGTGCCAGCAGACCCCCCGGGACAGGGAGCAATCAGCCCCAGCATTTT,CASRPPGTGSNQPQHF
TRBV9,-,TRBJ2-4,-,TGTGCCAGCAGCGTAGGAGGGACGTGCATTCAGTACTTC,CASSVGGTCIQYF
TRBV30,-,TRBJ1-1,many,TGTGCCTGGAGTCGGGGGGACAACACTGAAGCTTTCTTT,CAWSRGDNTEAFF
TRBV7-2,TRBD1,TRBJ2-7,many,TGTGCCAGCAGCCCAGGATCGGGACAGGGGCGTTCCTACGAGCAGTACTTC,CASSPGSGQGRSYEQYF
TRBV12-3/TRBV12-4,TRBD2,TRBJ2-1,many,TGTGCCAGCAGTTTCGTCGTAGAGACTAGCGGGATCGCGGGGGAGCAGTTCTTC,CASSFVVETSGIAGEQFF
TRBV7-2,-,TRBJ2-4,few,TGTGCCAGCAGCTTAGGACGGTCCAGGCATCTAGCCAAAAACATTCAGTACTTC,CASSLGRSRHLAKNIQYF
TRBV3-1,-,TRBJ2-7,many,TGTGCCAGCAGCCAACAAAGGGAGCAGTACTTC,CASSQQREQYF
TRBV7-3,-,TRBJ2-7,many,TGTGCCAGCAGCTTAGAGTACTCCTACGAGCAGTACTTC,CASSLEYSYEQYF
TRBV20-1,TRBD2,TRBJ2-5,many,TGCAGTGCTAGAGAACTAGCGGGAGTTCGGGTAGGAGAGACCCAGTACTTC,CSARELAGVRVGETQYF
TRBV12-5,-,TRBJ2-1,many,TGTGCTAGTGGTTCAACGGGGGAGGGACATCAGCAGTTCTTC,CASGSTGEGHQQFF
TRBV4-1,TRBD1,TRBJ1-2,few,TGCGCCAGCAGCCGACAGGGCTCAGGGGTCTATGGCTACACCTTC,CASSRQGSGVYGYTF
TRBV6-2/TRBV6-3,-,TRBJ2-4,few,TGTGCCAGCAGCTCAATCAGAGGGGCCAAAAACATTCAGTACTTC,CASSSIRGAKNIQYF
TRBV27,-,TRBJ2-7,few,TGTGCCAGCAGTCTCCCCCCGGGACGGGGTAGGAAGCAGTACTTC,CASSLPPGRGRKQYF
TRBV6-6,TRBD2,TRBJ2-7,-,TGTGCCAGCAGTTACTCGTTAGGACCCCTTTCCGGGAGGTCCTACGAGCAGTACTTC,CASSYSLGPLSGRSYEQYF
TRBV20-1,TRBD1,TRBJ2-5,many,TGCAGTGCCCTCTCGACAGGGGGGTTGGAGACCCAGTACTTC,CSALSTGGLETQYF
TRBV6-1,TRBD2,TRBJ2-7,many,TGTGCCAGCGTGAAGCTGGCTAGCGGATACGAGCAGTACTTC,CASVKLASGYEQYF
TRBV11-3,-,TRBJ2-7,many,TGTGCCAGCAGCTTAGATCTCGCAGGGTGGGGCGACGAGCAGTACTTC,CASSLDLAGWGDEQYF
TRBV28,-,TRBJ1-2,many,TGTGCCAGCAGTTCGGATGGGACCCACTTTTTTATCTATGGCTACACCTTC,CASSSDGTHFFIYGYTF
TRBV20-1,TRBD1,TRBJ2-2,-,TGCAGTGCTAGAGACTGGGGACAGGGATCCTTCAACGCGAACACCGGGGAGCTGTTTTTT,CSARDWGQGSFNANTGELFF
TRBV12-3/TRBV12-4,TRBD1,TRBJ2-7,-,TGTGCCAGCAGTTTCGGACAGGGTGTACACGAGCAGTACTTC,CASSFGQGVHEQYF
TRBV11-3,-,TRBJ2-1,many,TGTGCCAGCAGCCCTGTGAGGGGGGAAGGAGAGCAGTTCTTC,CASSPVRGEGEQFF
TRBV9,TRBD1,TRBJ2-6,few,TGTGCCAGCAGCGTAGAGGTCGACAGGGTCGTATCTGGGGCCAACGTCCTGACTTTC,CASSVEVDRVVSGANVLTF
TRBV20-1,TRBD2,TRBJ2-5,-,TGCAGTGCTAGTAGCGGGGTCCAAGAGACCCAGTACTTC,CSASSGVQETQYF
TRBV30,TRBD2,TRBJ2-7,many,TGTGCCTGGAGTGTATACTCTAGCGGGAGTGACGAGCAGTACTTC,CAWSVYSSGSDEQYF
TRBV5-6,-,TRBJ2-7,many,TGTGCCAGCAGCTTGTATGGGGTGGGCGAGCAGTACTTC,CASSLYGVGEQYF
TRBV7-9,-,TRBJ2-1,many,TGTGCCAGCAGCCCTAGAAGGGGGCCAACGAGCGTGGGGGGACAGTTCTTC,CASSPRRGPTSVGGQFF
TRBV7-2,-,TRBJ2-6,few,TGTGCCAGCCACGGGAGTTCTGGGGCCAACGTCCTGACTTTC,CASHGSSGANVLTF
TRBV11-3,-,TRBJ2-7,few,TGTGCCAGCAGCTCCACTCCATGGCAGGGCAATCGCCTCTACGAGCAGTACTTC,CASSSTPWQGNRLYEQYF
TRBV3-1,-,TRBJ2-5,-,TGTGCCAGCAGCCAGGCGCAGGGGATAGGGACCCAGTACTTC,CASSQAQGIGTQYF
TRBV28,TRBD1,TRBJ1-1,many,TGTGCCAGCAGTTTTACGGGACAGCCAAACACTGAAGCTTTCTTT,CASSFTGQPNTEAFF
TRBV4-3,-,TRBJ2-3,few,TGCGCCAGCAGCCAAGATTCAGGGGCCTCAGATACGCAGTATTTT,CASSQDSGASDTQYF
TRBV18,TRBD1,TRBJ2-5,many,TGTGCCAGCTCACGAAAGGACAGGGTCGAGGAGACCCAGTACTTC,CASSRKDRVEETQYF
TRBV12-3/TRBV12-4,-,TRBJ2-7,many,TGTGCCAGCAGCCCCGGGACACAAATTACCTACGAGCAGTACTTC,CASSPGTQITYEQYF